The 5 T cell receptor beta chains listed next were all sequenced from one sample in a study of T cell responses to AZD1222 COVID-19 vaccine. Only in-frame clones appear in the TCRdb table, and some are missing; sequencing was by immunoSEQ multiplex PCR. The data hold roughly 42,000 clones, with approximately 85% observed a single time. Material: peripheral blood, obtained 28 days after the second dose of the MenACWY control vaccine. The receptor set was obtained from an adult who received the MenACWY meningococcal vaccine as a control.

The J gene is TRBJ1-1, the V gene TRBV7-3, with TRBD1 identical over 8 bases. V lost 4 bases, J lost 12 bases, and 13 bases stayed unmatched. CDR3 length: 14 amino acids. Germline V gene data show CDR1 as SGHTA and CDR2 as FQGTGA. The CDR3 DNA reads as TGTGCCAGCAGCTCGGGGGGGACAGGAAGTATTCCTTTCTTT. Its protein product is CASSSGGTGSIPFF.

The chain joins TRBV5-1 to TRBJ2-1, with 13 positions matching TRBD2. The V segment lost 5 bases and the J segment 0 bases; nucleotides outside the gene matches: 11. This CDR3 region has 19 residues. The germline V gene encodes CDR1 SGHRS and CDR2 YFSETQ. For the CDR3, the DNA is TGCGCCAGCAGTTTTGACAGGGGACTAGCGGGACCCTCCTACAATGAGCAGTTCTTC. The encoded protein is CASSFDRGLAGPSYNEQFF.

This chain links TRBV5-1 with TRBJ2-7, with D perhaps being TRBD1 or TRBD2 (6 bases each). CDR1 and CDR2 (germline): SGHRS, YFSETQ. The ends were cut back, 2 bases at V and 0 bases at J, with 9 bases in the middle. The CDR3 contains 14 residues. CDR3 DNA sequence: TGCGCCAGCAGCTTTAGGGGGGACTCCTACGAGCAGTACTTC. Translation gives CASSFRGDSYEQYF.

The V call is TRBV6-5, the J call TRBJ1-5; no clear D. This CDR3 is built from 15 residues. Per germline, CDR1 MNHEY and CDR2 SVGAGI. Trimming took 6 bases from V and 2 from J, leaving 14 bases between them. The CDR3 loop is CASSSVRGRNQPQHF. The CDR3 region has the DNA TGTGCCAGCAGCAGTGTGCGGGGTCGCAATCAGCCCCAGCATTTT.

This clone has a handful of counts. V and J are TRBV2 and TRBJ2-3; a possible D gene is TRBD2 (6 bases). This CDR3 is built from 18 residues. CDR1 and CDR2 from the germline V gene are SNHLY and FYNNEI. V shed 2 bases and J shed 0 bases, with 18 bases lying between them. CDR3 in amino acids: CASSETPGRERSTDTQYF. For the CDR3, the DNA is TGTGCCAGCAGTGAAACCCCAGGTCGGGAGAGGAGCACAGATACGCAGTATTTT.